This is a list of T cell receptor beta chains from one sample in a study of cytomegalovirus exposure and HLA in healthy donors. TCRdb's copy holds only in-frame clones and misses some; the assay was immunoSEQ multiplex PCR. The sample shows 200,000 to 250,000 clones, over 80% of them seen only once. Sequenced material: PBMCs. The receptors here all came from a young woman in good health and CMV-seronegative. Each CDR3 is given with its conserved first and last residue. Each record gives: J gene, D gene, CDR3 length, V gene, clone size, CDR3 protein, CDR3 DNA. D genes are given only for firm matches. Not all rows give a size; the values are once, few, many and, for expanded clones, a class.

J: TRBJ1-4
D: .
length: 16
V: TRBV6-5
size: .
CDR3: CASSSDTGMIGEKLFF
DNA: TGTGCCAGCAGTTCCGACACAGGGATGATAGGTGAAAAACTGTTTTTT

J: TRBJ2-5
D: .
length: 14
V: TRBV7-7
size: .
CDR3: CASSLRSGMETQYF
DNA: TGTGCCAGCAGCTTAAGGTCCGGGATGGAGACCCAGTACTTC

J: TRBJ2-5
D: TRBD2
length: 17
V: TRBV14
size: .
CDR3: CASSQVGVMGLAETQYF
DNA: TGTGCCAGCAGCCAAGTAGGAGTAATGGGACTAGCGGAGACCCAGTACTTC

J: TRBJ1-3
D: .
length: 18
V: TRBV2
size: once
CDR3: CASSGFGRGPYSGNTIYF
DNA: TGTGCCAGCAGTGGGTTTGGCAGGGGTCCCTACTCTGGAAACACCATATATTTT

J: TRBJ2-2
D: .
length: 12
V: TRBV30
size: .
CDR3: CAWSVKAGELFF
DNA: TGTGCCTGGAGTGTAAAGGCCGGGGAGCTGTTTTTT

J: TRBJ1-2
D: .
length: 13
V: TRBV6-1
size: .
CDR3: CASSRVGTYGYTF
DNA: TGTGCCAGCAGTAGGGTAGGGACTTATGGCTACACCTTC

J: TRBJ1-1
D: .
length: 15
V: TRBV6-5
size: .
CDR3: CASSLLSAGNTEAFF
DNA: TGTGCCAGCAGTTTGTTGTCCGCGGGGAACACTGAAGCTTTCTTT

J: TRBJ2-1
D: TRBD2
length: 14
V: TRBV29-1
size: .
CDR3: CSGLTSGDYNEQFF
DNA: TGCAGCGGGCTTACTAGCGGGGATTACAATGAGCAGTTCTTC

J: TRBJ1-2
D: .
length: 13
V: TRBV30
size: many
CDR3: CAWSGSLLWGYTF
DNA: TGTGCCTGGAGTGGGTCCTTGCTCTGGGGCTACACCTTC

J: TRBJ1-4
D: TRBD1
length: 15
V: TRBV4-1
size: .
CDR3: CASSQPTGERLKLFF
DNA: TGCGCCAGCAGCCAACCGACAGGGGAGCGGCTTAAACTGTTTTTT

J: TRBJ2-7
D: .
length: 15
V: TRBV5-6
size: .
CDR3: CASSPLIQGSYEQYF
DNA: TGTGCCAGCAGCCCCCTCATACAGGGTTCCTACGAGCAGTACTTC

J: TRBJ1-2
D: .
length: 15
V: TRBV2
size: .
CDR3: CASSALLDPGSGYTF
DNA: TGTGCCAGCAGCGCCCTCCTGGATCCTGGCAGTGGCTACACCTTC

J: TRBJ2-7
D: TRBD1
length: 15
V: TRBV18
size: .
CDR3: CASSSGQATNMEQYF
DNA: TGTGCCAGCTCATCCGGACAGGCCACTAATATGGAGCAGTACTTC

J: TRBJ1-2
D: .
length: 12
V: TRBV6-1
size: .
CDR3: CASSVYRVGYTF
DNA: TGTGCCAGCAGTGTATACAGGGTCGGCTACACCTTC

J: TRBJ1-4
D: .
length: 13
V: TRBV27
size: .
CDR3: CASSSTVNEKLFF
DNA: TGTGCCAGCAGTTCGACGGTAAATGAAAAACTGTTTTTT

J: TRBJ1-1
D: .
length: 17
V: TRBV9
size: .
CDR3: CASSVYPRVHLRTEAFF
DNA: TGTGCCAGCAGCGTGTACCCTCGGGTTCACCTTCGGACTGAAGCTTTCTTT

J: TRBJ1-2
D: TRBD1
length: 17
V: TRBV7-2
size: .
CDR3: CASSPRGGTGIHYGYTF
DNA: TGTGCCAGCAGCCCGAGGGGTGGGACAGGCATCCACTATGGCTACACCTTC

J: TRBJ1-2
D: TRBD1
length: 18
V: TRBV5-6
size: .
CDR3: CASNLLSSPGQGDYGYTF
DNA: TGTGCCAGCAACCTTTTATCTAGTCCGGGACAGGGGGACTATGGCTACACCTTC

J: TRBJ2-5
D: .
length: 13
V: TRBV27
size: .
CDR3: CASALSGLGTQYF
DNA: TGTGCCAGCGCTCTTAGCGGCCTCGGGACCCAGTACTTC

J: TRBJ2-7
D: TRBD2
length: 15
V: TRBV7-2
size: .
CDR3: CASRTGTSGTYEQYF
DNA: TGTGCCAGCAGGACCGGGACTAGCGGTACCTACGAGCAGTACTTC

J: TRBJ1-2
D: .
length: 15
V: TRBV6-4
size: .
CDR3: CASSDSGAPWNGYTF
DNA: TGTGCCAGCAGTGACTCCGGGGCCCCGTGGAATGGCTACACCTTC

J: TRBJ2-7
D: TRBD1
length: 15
V: TRBV28
size: .
CDR3: CASSLMGQGVYEQYF
DNA: TGTGCCAGCAGTTTAATGGGACAGGGGGTCTACGAGCAGTACTTC

J: TRBJ1-4
D: .
length: 13
V: TRBV30
size: .
CDR3: CAWSVQGSEKLFF
DNA: TGTGCCTGGAGCGTACAGGGCTCCGAAAAACTGTTTTTT

J: TRBJ1-1
D: .
length: 14
V: TRBV6-5
size: .
CDR3: CASSSSVMNTEAFF
DNA: TGTGCCAGCTCTTCGTCCGTCATGAACACTGAAGCTTTCTTT

J: TRBJ1-1
D: .
length: 11
V: TRBV6-6
size: .
CDR3: CASSYHLEAFF
DNA: TGTGCCAGCAGTTACCACCTTGAAGCTTTCTTT

J: TRBJ1-1
D: .
length: 13
V: TRBV10-3
size: few
CDR3: CAISPDLLGGAFF
DNA: TGTGCCATCAGCCCGGACCTCCTTGGTGGGGCTTTCTTT

J: TRBJ2-1
D: .
length: 17
V: TRBV2
size: once
CDR3: CASSVTGTAYSYNEQFF
DNA: TGTGCCAGCAGTGTCACCGGGACCGCATACTCCTACAATGAGCAGTTCTTC

J: TRBJ2-1
D: .
length: 15
V: TRBV6-4
size: few
CDR3: CASSGGPTGADEQFF
DNA: TGTGCCAGCAGCGGAGGCCCTACGGGTGCCGATGAGCAGTTCTTC

J: TRBJ2-7
D: TRBD2
length: 14
V: TRBV5-1
size: once
CDR3: CASRIREVSYEQYF
DNA: TGCGCCAGCAGAATACGGGAGGTCTCCTACGAGCAGTACTTC

J: TRBJ2-5
D: .
length: 15
V: TRBV6-5
size: .
CDR3: CASSPGTYTQETQYF
DNA: TGTGCCAGCAGCCCCGGGACGTATACTCAAGAGACCCAGTACTTC

J: TRBJ1-2
D: TRBD1
length: 14
V: TRBV9
size: .
CDR3: CASSVRGTNYGYTF
DNA: TGTGCCAGCAGCGTCAGGGGGACAAACTATGGCTACACCTTC

J: TRBJ2-7
D: TRBD2
length: 14
V: TRBV5-1
size: few
CDR3: CASSSTGGAGEQYF
DNA: TGCGCCAGCAGCTCAACGGGAGGGGCTGGAGAGCAGTACTTC

J: TRBJ1-6
D: .
length: 12
V: TRBV6-5
size: .
CDR3: CASSYNNSPLHF
DNA: TGTGCCAGCAGTTACAATAATTCACCCCTCCACTTT

J: TRBJ2-3
D: .
length: 15
V: TRBV6-1
size: .
CDR3: CASRERYSSTDTQYF
DNA: TGTGCCAGCAGGGAAAGGTACTCTAGCACAGATACGCAGTATTTT

J: TRBJ1-5
D: TRBD1
length: 16
V: TRBV2
size: .
CDR3: CASSESADRGDQPQHF
DNA: TGTGCCAGCAGTGAGAGCGCGGACAGGGGAGATCAGCCCCAGCATTTT

J: TRBJ2-7
D: TRBD2
length: 17
V: TRBV28
size: few
CDR3: CASSSRMGAGSYYEQYF
DNA: TGTGCCAGCAGTTCGAGGATGGGAGCGGGGTCTTACTACGAGCAGTACTTC

J: TRBJ1-5
D: .
length: 13
V: TRBV10-3
size: .
CDR3: CAISLDGNQPQHF
DNA: TGTGCCATCAGTTTAGACGGCAATCAGCCCCAGCATTTT

J: TRBJ2-3
D: .
length: 15
V: TRBV5-1
size: .
CDR3: CASSLGGVTTDTQYF
DNA: TGCGCCAGCAGCTTGGGCGGGGTTACCACAGATACGCAGTATTTT

J: TRBJ1-1
D: .
length: 13
V: TRBV5-1
size: .
CDR3: CASSLRVGTEAFF
DNA: TGCGCCAGCAGCTTGAGGGTGGGAACTGAAGCTTTCTTT

J: TRBJ1-2
D: .
length: 14
V: TRBV6-5
size: .
CDR3: CASSYSVRVVGYTF
DNA: TGTGCCAGCAGTTACTCAGTCAGGGTCGTCGGCTACACCTTC

J: TRBJ2-1
D: .
length: 16
V: TRBV2
size: .
CDR3: CASSEVEGRSYNEQFF
DNA: TGTGCCAGCAGTGAAGTTGAGGGAAGGTCCTACAATGAGCAGTTCTTC

J: TRBJ2-7
D: TRBD1
length: 15
V: TRBV6-6
size: .
CDR3: CASSNTGTGANEQYF
DNA: TGTGCCAGCAGTAATACCGGGACAGGGGCCAACGAGCAGTACTTC

J: TRBJ2-2
D: TRBD2
length: 16
V: TRBV2
size: .
CDR3: CASSLLAGGNTGELFF
DNA: TGTGCCAGCAGTCTTCTAGCGGGGGGGAACACCGGGGAGCTGTTTTTT

J: TRBJ2-3
D: .
length: 17
V: TRBV15
size: .
CDR3: CATSSMGGTYRTDTQYF
DNA: TGTGCCACCAGCTCTATGGGGGGGACATATCGCACAGATACGCAGTATTTT

J: TRBJ2-3
D: TRBD2
length: 14
V: TRBV9
size: .
CDR3: CASSGLAGPDTQYF
DNA: TGTGCCAGCAGCGGGCTAGCGGGACCAGATACGCAGTATTTT